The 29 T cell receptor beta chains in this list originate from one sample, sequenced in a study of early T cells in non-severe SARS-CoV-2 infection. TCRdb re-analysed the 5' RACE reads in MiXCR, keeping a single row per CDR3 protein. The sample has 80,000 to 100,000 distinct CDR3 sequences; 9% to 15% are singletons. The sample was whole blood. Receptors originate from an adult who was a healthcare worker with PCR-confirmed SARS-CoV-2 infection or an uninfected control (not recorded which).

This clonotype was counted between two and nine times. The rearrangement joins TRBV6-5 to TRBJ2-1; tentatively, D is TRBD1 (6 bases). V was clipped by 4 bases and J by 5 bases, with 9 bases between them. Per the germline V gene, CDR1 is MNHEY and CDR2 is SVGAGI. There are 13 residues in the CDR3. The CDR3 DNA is TGTGCCAGCAGTTCACAGGGAAACAATGAGCAGTTCTTC. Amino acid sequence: CASSSQGNNEQFF.

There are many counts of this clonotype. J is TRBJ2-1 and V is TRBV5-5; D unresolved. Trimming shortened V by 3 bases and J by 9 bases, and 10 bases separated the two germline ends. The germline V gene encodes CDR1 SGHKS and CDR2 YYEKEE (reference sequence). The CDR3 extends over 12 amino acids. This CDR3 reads CASSSVLAEQFF. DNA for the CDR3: TGTGCCAGCAGCTCCGTCTTAGCTGAGCAGTTCTTC.

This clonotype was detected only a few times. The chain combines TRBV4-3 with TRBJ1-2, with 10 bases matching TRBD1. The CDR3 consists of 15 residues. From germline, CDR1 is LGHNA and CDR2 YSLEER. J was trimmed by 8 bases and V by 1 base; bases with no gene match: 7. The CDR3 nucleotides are TGCGCCAGCAGCCAAGGGGGACAGGGGAGCGACGGCTACACCTTC. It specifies CASSQGGQGSDGYTF.

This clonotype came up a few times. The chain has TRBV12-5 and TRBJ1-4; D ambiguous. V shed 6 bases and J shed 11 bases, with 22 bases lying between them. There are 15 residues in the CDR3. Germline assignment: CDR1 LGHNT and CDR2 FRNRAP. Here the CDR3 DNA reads TGTGCTAGTGGATCACCTGGTGCAGTCGGTCGGAAACTGTTTTTT. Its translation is CASGSPGAVGRKLFF.

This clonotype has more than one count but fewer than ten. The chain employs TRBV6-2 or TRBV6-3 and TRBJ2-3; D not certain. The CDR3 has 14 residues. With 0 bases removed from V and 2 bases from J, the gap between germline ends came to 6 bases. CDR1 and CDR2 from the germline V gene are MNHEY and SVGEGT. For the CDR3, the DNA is TGTGCCAGCAGTTACTCCGCATCCACAGATACGCAGTATTTT. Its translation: CASSYSASTDTQYF.

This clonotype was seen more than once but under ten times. The CDR3 reads CKAQGAWGTEAFF. The DNA of the CDR3 is TGCAAGGCTCAAGGGGCGTGGGGCACTGAAGCTTTCTTT. V is TRBV20-1 and J is TRBJ1-1; TRBD1 is a possible D gene (5 bases). Germline loops: CDR1 DFQATT, CDR2 SNEGSKA (reference sequence). The CDR3 has 13 residues.

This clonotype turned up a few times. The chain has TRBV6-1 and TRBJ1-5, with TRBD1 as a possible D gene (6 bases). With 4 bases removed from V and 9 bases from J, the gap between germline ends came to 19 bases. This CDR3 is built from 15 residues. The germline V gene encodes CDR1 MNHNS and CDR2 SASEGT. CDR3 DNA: TGTGCCAGCAGTGGACTGGACAGCGGACTAGGGCCCCAGCATTTT. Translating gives CASSGLDSGLGPQHF.

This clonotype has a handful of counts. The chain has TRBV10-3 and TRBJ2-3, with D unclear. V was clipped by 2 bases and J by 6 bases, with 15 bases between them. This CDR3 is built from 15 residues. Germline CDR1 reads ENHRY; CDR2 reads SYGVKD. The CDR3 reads CAISEVLQSSDTQYF. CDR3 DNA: TGTGCCATCAGTGAGGTCCTGCAGTCCAGCGATACGCAGTATTTT.

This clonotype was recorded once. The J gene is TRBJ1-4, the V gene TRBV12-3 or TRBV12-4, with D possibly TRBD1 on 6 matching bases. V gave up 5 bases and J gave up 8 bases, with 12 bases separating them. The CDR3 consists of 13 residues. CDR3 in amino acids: CASSGGHGEKLFF. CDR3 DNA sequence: TGTGCCAGCAGTGGGGGACACGGCGAAAAACTGTTTTTT.

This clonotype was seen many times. The chain's CDR3 is CASGEKSVTYNSPLHF. In DNA, the CDR3 is TGTGCCAGCGGGGAAAAATCGGTGACCTATAATTCACCCCTCCACTTT. The chain combines TRBV27 with TRBJ1-6; D is unclear. V was clipped by 8 bases and J by 2 bases, with 16 bases between them. The CDR3 extends over 16 amino acids. CDR1 MNHEY and CDR2 SMNVEV come from the germline V gene (reference sequence).

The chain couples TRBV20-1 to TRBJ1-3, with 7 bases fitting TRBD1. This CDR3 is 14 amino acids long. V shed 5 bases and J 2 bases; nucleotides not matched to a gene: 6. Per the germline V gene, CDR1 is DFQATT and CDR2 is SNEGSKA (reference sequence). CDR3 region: CSAGAQGAGNTIYF. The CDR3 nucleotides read TGCAGTGCTGGAGCCCAGGGGGCTGGAAACACCATATATTTT.

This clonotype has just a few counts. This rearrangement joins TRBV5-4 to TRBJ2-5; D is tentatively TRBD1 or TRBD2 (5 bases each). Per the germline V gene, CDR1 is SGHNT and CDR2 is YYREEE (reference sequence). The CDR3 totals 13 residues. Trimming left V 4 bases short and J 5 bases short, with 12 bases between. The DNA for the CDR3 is TGTGCCAGCAGCCTGATCAGGGAGGAGACCCAGTACTTC. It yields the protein CASSLIREETQYF.

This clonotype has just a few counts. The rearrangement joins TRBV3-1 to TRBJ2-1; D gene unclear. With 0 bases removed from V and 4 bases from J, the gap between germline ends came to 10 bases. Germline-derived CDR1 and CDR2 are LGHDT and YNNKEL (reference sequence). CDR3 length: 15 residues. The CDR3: CASSQDSAVYNEQFF. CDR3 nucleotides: TGTGCCAGCAGCCAAGACAGCGCCGTATACAATGAGCAGTTCTTC.

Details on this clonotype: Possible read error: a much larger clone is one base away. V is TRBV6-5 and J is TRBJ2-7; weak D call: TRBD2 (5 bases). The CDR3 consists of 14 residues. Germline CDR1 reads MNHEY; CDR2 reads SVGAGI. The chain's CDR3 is CASRSPSEVDERYF. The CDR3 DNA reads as TGTGCCAGCAGATCCCCCTCGGAGGTGGACGAGCGGTACTTC.

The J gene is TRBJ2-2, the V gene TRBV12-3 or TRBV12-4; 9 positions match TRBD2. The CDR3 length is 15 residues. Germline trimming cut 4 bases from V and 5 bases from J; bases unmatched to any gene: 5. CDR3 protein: CASSSNSGGTGELFF. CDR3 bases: TGTGCCAGCAGTTCCAATAGCGGGGGAACCGGGGAGCTGTTTTTT.

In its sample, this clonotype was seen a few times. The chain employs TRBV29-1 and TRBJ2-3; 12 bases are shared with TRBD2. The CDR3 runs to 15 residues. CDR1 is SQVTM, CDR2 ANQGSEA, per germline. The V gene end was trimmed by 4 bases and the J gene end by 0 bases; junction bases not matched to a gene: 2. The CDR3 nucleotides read TGCAGCGTTGCCCTAGCGGGAGGGAGCACAGATACGCAGTATTTT. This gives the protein CSVALAGGSTDTQYF.

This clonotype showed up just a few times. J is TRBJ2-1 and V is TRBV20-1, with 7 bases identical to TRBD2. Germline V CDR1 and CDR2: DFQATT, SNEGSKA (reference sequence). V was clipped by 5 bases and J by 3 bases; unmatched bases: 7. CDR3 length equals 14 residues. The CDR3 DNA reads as TGCAGTGCTCCGTCGGGAGGCCTCTACAATGAGCAGTTCTTC. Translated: CSAPSGGLYNEQFF.

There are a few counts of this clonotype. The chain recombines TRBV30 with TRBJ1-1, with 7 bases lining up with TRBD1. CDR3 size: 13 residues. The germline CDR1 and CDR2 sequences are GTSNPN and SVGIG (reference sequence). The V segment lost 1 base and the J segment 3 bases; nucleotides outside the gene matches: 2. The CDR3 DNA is TGTGCCTGGAGTGCGACAGGGTACACTGAAGCTTTCTTT. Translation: CAWSATGYTEAFF.

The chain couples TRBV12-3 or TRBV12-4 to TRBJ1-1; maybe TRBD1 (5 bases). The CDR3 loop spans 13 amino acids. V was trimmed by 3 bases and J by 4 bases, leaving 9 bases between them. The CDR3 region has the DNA TGTGCCAGCAGTTTCGGGGCGTTCACTGAAGCTTTCTTT. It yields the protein CASSFGAFTEAFF.

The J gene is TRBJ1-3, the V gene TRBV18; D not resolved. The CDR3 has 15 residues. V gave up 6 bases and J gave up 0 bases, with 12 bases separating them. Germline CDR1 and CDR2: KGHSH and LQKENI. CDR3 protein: CASSALMGSGNTIYF. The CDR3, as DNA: TGTGCCAGCTCCGCACTGATGGGCTCTGGAAACACCATATATTTT.

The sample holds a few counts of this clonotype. The CDR3 region has the DNA TGTGCCAGCAGCTTATACAGATCTGATAACTATGGCTACACCTTC. It specifies CASSLYRSDNYGYTF. This chain links TRBV7-9 with TRBJ1-2, with unresolved D. The V end lost 2 bases, the J end lost 1 base, and 11 bases lay between the germline ends. There are 15 residues in the CDR3. The germline V gene encodes CDR1 SEHNR and CDR2 FQNEAQ (reference sequence).

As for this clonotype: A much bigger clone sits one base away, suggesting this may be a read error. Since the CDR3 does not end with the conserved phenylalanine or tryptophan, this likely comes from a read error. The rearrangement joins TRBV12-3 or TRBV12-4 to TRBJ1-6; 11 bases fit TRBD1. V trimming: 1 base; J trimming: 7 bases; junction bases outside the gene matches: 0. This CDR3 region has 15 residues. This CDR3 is CASSLGDRGNSPLHI. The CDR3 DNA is TGTGCCAGCAGTTTAGGGGACAGGGGGAATTCACCCCTCCACATT.

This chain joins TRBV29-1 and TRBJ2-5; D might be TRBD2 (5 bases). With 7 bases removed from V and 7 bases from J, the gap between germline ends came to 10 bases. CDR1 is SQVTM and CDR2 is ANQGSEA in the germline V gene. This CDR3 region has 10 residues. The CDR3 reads CSANEGTQYF. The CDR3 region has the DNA TGCAGCGCTAACGAGGGGACCCAGTACTTC.

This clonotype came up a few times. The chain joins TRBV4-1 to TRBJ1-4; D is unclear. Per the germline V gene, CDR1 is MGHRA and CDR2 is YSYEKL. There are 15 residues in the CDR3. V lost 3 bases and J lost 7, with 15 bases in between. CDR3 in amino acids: CASSQPDERGEKLFF. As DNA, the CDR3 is TGCGCCAGCAGCCAGCCGGATGAGAGAGGTGAAAAACTGTTTTTT.

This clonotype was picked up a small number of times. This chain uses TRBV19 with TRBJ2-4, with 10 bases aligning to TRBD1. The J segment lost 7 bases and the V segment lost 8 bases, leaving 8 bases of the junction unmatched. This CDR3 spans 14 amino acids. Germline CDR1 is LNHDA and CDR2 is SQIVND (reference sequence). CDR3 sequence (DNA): TGTGCCAGTGGGCCGGTGGGACAGGGGAACATTCAGTACTTC. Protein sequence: CASGPVGQGNIQYF.

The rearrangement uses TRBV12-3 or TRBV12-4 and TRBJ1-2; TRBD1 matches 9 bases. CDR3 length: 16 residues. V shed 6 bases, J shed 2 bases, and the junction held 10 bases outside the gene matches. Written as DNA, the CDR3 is TGTGCCAGCAGCCCCGGGACAGGGTACTACAACTATGGCTACACCTTC. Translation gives CASSPGTGYYNYGYTF.

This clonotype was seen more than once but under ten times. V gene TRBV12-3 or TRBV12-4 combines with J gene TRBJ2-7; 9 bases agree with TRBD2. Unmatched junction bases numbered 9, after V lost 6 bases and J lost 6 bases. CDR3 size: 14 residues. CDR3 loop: CASRASGTVPEQYF. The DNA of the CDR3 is TGTGCCAGCAGGGCTAGCGGGACTGTTCCCGAGCAGTACTTC.

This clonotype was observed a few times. CDR3 coding DNA: TGTGCCAGCAGCGTAGGTATTAGCGGAAATCCTTCCTACAATGAGCAGTTCTTC. As protein: CASSVGISGNPSYNEQFF. This chain connects TRBV9 to TRBJ2-1; D may be TRBD2 (6 bases). The CDR3 sequence is 18 residues long. V was shortened by 0 bases and J by 1 base, with 17 bases between the two germline ends. The germline CDR1 and CDR2 sequences are SGDLS and YYNGEE.

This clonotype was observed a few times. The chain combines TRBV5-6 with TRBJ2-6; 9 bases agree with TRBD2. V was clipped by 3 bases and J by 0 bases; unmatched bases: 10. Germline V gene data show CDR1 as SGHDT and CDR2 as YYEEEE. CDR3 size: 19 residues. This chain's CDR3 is CASSSVLTSGSSGANVLTF. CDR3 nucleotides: TGTGCCAGCAGCTCCGTCTTGACTAGCGGATCCTCTGGGGCCAACGTCCTGACTTTC.